These 3 T cell receptor beta chains originate from one sample sequenced in a study of identical twins. A single record per CDR3 protein comes from TCRdb applying MiXCR to the 5' RACE reads. The data hold about 220,000 distinct CDR3 sequences, with roughly 7.5% observed a single time. These sequences were also reported in another study, on yellow fever vaccine responses in identical twins.

The sequenced sample consisted of CD8+ T cells sorted from blood. These TCRs come from a woman aged 18-29 years in good health.

This clonotype was counted only a few times. The genes are TRBV3-1 and TRBJ2-7; D gene ambiguous. Trimming took 0 bases from V and 2 from J, leaving 5 bases between them. This CDR3 comprises 13 residues. Germline CDR1 LGHDT, CDR2 YNNKEL (reference sequence). CDR3 coding DNA: TGTGCCAGCAGCCAAGATAGTACCTACGAGCAGTACGTC. This encodes CASSQDSTYEQYV.

The V call is TRBV29-1, the J call TRBJ1-5; D is possibly TRBD1 (5 bases). CDR3 length: 15 residues. Germline values: CDR1 SQVTM, CDR2 ANQGSEA. Trimming shortened V by 0 bases and J by 2 bases, and 11 bases separated the two germline ends. This chain's CDR3 is CSVEEGAGGNQPQHF. In DNA, the CDR3 is TGCAGCGTTGAAGAAGGTGCGGGGGGCAATCAGCCCCAGCATTTT.

The table lists this clonotype with a few counts. The J gene is TRBJ2-7, the V gene TRBV15; either TRBD1 or TRBD2 may supply D (6 bases each). The CDR3 spans 13 residues. V was cut by 0 bases and J by 6 bases, with 9 bases left in between. The V gene's germline CDR1 is LNHNV and CDR2 YYDKDF (reference sequence). For the CDR3, the DNA is TGTGCCACCAGCAGAGATTCGGGGGCCGAGCAGTACTTC. Its translation is CATSRDSGAEQYF.